This T cell receptor beta chain was recovered during a study of CD8+ T cells in alopecia areata. On the study more broadly: Those receiving the skin were roughly 7-11-week-old female C3H/HeJ mice, whose grafts came from approximately 6-12-month-old C3H/HeJ donors with spontaneous alopecia.

Study-wide findings and caveats: Mice showed clearer TCR sharing than patients did, a gap that was possibly HLA-related. Normal scalp had lower clonality than lesional scalp, with alopecia totalis/universalis lesions showing this most strongly.

This clone was picked up a small number of times. Its antigen is unknown. Mouse germline and gene names are used. The sequence runs out 4 residues before the end of the CDR3; the remainder is reconstructed from the germline J gene. The sample contains more than one DNA sequence encoding this CDR3. Extraction and reverse transcription of RNA yielded cDNA as the sequencing template. The assay was immunoSEQ multiplex PCR, and TCRdb's table has in-frame clones only and misses some. The sample contains over 250,000 clones, none occurring once; 1.2% lies in the top ten. The CDR3 loop spans 15 amino acids. CDR1 is LGHNA, CDR2 YNLKQL, per germline (reference sequence). J lost 2 bases, V lost 4 bases, and 2 bases had no gene match. CD4, CD8alpha, NKG2D, NKG2ACE and other markers guided sorting of pooled cutaneous lymph node cells.

This rearrangement joins TRBV5 to TRBJ2-2, with 9 bases aligning to TRBD2. This receptor was identified in a C3H/HeJ mouse with alopecia areata. Strain MHC haplotype: H2-k. The sequenced sample consisted of CD4+ T cells sorted from a lymph node. Incomplete CDR3 DNA: TGTGCCAGCAGCCTCGACTGGGGGAACACCGGG. Translating it yields CASSLDWGNTG. The entire CDR3 is CASSLDWGNTGQLYF.